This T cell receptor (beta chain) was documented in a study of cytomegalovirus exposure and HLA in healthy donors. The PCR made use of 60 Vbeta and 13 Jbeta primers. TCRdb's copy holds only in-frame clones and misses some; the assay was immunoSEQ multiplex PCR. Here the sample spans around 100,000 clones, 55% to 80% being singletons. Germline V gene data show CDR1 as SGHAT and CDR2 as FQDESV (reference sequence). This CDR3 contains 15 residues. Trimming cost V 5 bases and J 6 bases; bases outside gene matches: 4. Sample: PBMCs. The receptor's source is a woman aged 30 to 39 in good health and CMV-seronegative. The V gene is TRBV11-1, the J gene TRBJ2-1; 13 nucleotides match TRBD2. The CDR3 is CASSRRTSGSNEQFF. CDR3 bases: TGTGCCAGCAGCCGCCGGACTAGCGGGAGCAATGAGCAGTTCTTC.